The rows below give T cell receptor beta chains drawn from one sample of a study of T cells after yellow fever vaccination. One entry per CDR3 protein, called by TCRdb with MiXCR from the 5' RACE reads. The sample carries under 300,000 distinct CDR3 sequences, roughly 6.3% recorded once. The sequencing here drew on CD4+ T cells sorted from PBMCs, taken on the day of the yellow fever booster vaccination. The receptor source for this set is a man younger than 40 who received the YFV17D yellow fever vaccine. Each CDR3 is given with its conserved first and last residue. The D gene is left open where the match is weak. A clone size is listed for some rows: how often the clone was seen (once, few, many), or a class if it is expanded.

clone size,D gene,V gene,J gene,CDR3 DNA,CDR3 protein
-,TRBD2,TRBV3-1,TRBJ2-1,TGTGCCAGCAGCCAAGAACTAGCGGTAAACAATGAGCAGTTCTTC,CASSQELAVNNEQFF
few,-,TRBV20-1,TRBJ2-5,TGCAGTGCTAGATTTCGGGAGACCCAGTACTTC,CSARFRETQYF
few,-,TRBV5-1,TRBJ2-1,TGCGCCAGCAGCACCACTAGTACCTCTTCCTACAATGAGCAGTTCTTC,CASSTTSTSSYNEQFF
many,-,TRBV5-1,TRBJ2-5,TGCGCCAGCAGCTTCGAAGAGACCCAGTACTTC,CASSFEETQYF
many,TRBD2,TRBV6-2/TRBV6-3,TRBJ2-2,TGTGCCACTCTCCGGGGGGGCTCTACCGGGGAGCTGTTTTTT,CATLRGGSTGELFF
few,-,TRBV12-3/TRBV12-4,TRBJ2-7,TGTGCCAGCAGTTTAGGGAGCAAGTTCTACGAGCAGTACTTC,CASSLGSKFYEQYF
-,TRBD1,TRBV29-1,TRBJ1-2,TGCAGCGCCGATGGGGACAGACCCCTTAACTATGGCTACACCTTC,CSADGDRPLNYGYTF
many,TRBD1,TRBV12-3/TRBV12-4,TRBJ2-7,TGTGCCAGCAGTTTCCAAGACAGGGCCTACGAGCAGTACTTC,CASSFQDRAYEQYF
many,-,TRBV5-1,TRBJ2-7,TGCGCCAGCAGCGATTCGGGGTACGAGCAGTACTTC,CASSDSGYEQYF
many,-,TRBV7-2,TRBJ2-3,TGTGCCAGCAACGGCGGGATTACAGATACGCAGTATTTT,CASNGGITDTQYF
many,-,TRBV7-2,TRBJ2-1,TGTGCCAGCAGCTCTCAGGTTGAGTCCTACAATGAGCAGTTCTTC,CASSSQVESYNEQFF
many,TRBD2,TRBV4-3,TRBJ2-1,TGCGCCAGCAGCCCCAGACTAGCGGTCCCCTACAATGAGCAGTTCTTC,CASSPRLAVPYNEQFF
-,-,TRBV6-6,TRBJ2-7,TGTGCCAGCTGGGCTGTCCCCTACGAGCAGTACTTC,CASWAVPYEQYF
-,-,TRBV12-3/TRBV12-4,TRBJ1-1,TGTGCCAGCAGTTTAGTTGAAGCTTTCTTT,CASSLVEAFF
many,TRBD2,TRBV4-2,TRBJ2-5,TGTGCCAGCAGCCAAGACCTAGCGGGAGAAGAGACCCAGTACTTC,CASSQDLAGEETQYF
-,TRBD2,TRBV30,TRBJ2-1,TGTGCCTGGAGTTTGGCTAGCGGGATCAGTGAGCAGTTCTTC,CAWSLASGISEQFF
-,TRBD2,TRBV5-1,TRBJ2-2,TGCGCCAGCAGCCCTCTAGCGGGGCTCGCCGGGGAGCTGTTTTTT,CASSPLAGLAGELFF
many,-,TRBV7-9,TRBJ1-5,TGTGCCAGCAGCTTAGCTAATCAGCCCCAGCATTTT,CASSLANQPQHF
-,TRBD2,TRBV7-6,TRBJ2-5,TGTGCCAGCAGCTTAGCTAAGCGGGAGGGCGGGGAGACCCAGTACTTC,CASSLAKREGGETQYF
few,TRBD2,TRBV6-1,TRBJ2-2,TGTGCCAGCACACCGGGACTAGCGGGAGGGGAGCTGTTTTTT,CASTPGLAGGELFF
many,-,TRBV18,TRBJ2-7,TGTGCCAGCTCTAACCAGTCGAACAAGCAGTACTTC,CASSNQSNKQYF
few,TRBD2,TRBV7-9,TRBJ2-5,TGTGCCAGCAGCTCTGGACTAGCGGGAGGAGGGACCCAGTACTTC,CASSSGLAGGGTQYF
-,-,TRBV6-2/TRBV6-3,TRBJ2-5,TGTGCCACCTTTCGGGACCAAAGAGGGACCCAGTACTTC,CATFRDQRGTQYF
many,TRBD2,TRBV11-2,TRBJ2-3,TGTGCCAGCAGCTTAGTGACTTGGCTAGCGGGAGGTGCACTGGGCACAGATACGCAGTATTTT,CASSLVTWLAGGALGTDTQYF
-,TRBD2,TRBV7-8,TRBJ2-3,TGTGCCAGCAGCTTACGGGTCCTAGCGGGGGAGAGTAGCGCAGATACGCAGTATTTT,CASSLRVLAGESSADTQYF
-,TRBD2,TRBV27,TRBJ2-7,TGTGCCAGCAGCCAGGGGCGCTTTGGGCAGGGGGTAGCGGGAGGGCCGTACGAGCAGTACTTC,CASSQGRFGQGVAGGPYEQYF
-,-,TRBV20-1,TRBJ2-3,TGCAGTGCTAGGGATACTAGCACAGATACGCAGTATTTT,CSARDTSTDTQYF
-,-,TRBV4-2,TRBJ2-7,TGTGCCAGCAGCCAAGATCTGAGCGGGTACTACGAGCAGTACTTC,CASSQDLSGYYEQYF
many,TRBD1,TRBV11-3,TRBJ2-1,TGTGCCAGCAGCCCGGGACAGAACAATGAGCAGTTCTTC,CASSPGQNNEQFF
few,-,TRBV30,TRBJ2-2,TGTGCCTGGTCCAGGGCCGGGGAGCTGTTTTTT,CAWSRAGELFF
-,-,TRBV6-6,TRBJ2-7,TGTGCCAGCGGCATTGTCTACGAGCAGTACTTC,CASGIVYEQYF
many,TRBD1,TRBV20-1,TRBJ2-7,TGCAGTGCCGAGGGGGCAGGTCAGGGGCAGGGCTACGAGCAGTACTTC,CSAEGAGQGQGYEQYF
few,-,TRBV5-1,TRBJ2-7,TGCGCCAGCAGCTTGGGGCCAGCCTCCTACGAGCAGTACTTC,CASSLGPASYEQYF
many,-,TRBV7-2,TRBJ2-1,TGTGCCAGCAGCTTTTATCATTCGTCGGGAAGCTCCTACAATGAGCAGTTCTTC,CASSFYHSSGSSYNEQFF
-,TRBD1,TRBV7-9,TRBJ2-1,TGTGCCAGCTTACGGACAGGGCGCAATGAGCAGTTCTTC,CASLRTGRNEQFF
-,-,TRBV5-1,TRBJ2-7,TGCGCCAGCAGGAGAGGCCTAGGGGGACTGATTGAGGTGCACGAGCAGTACTTC,CASRRGLGGLIEVHEQYF
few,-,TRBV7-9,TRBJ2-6,TGTGCCAGCAGCCCAGGGGGGGGGCCTGGGGCCAACGTCCTGACTTTC,CASSPGGGPGANVLTF
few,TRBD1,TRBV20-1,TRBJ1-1,TGCAGTGCTGCAACAGGGGGGAATTTTGCTGAAGCTTTCTTT,CSAATGGNFAEAFF
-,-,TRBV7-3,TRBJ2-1,TGTGCCAGCAGCTTACCCAACCCCCCCGCTTGTGAGCAGTTCTTC,CASSLPNPPACEQFF
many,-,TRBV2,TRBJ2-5,TGTGCCAGCAGTGAACTAGCCTCAGGGAAGACCCAGTACTTC,CASSELASGKTQYF